This T cell receptor (beta chain) was profiled in a study of OX40 agonist ivuxolimab in advanced cancers. Study-level information: The patients' treatment was ivuxolimab, an agonistic anti-OX40 (CD134) antibody. From 23 to 79 years was the age range, with a mean of around 57 years, and roughly 80% were male. Findings of the study overall: CD8+ T cells showed, on average, more clonal expansion than CD4+ cells.

The CDR3 runs 16 residues. V lost 3 bases and J lost 4; bases outside the gene matches: 8. CDR1 is LGHNA and CDR2 is YNFKEQ in the germline V gene. Assay: immunoSEQ multiplex PCR; the TCRdb copy retains only in-frame clones and omits some. The sample shows about 80,000 clones, around 85% of them seen only once. In the case of this clone: Antigen: not known.

The material sequenced was CD4+ or CD8+ T cells sorted from blood, taken in a trial of the OX40 agonist ivuxolimab. The chain carries TRBV4-2 and TRBJ2-3, with 9 positions matching TRBD2. This clonotype was sampled from an adult with an advanced solid tumor such as melanoma, head and neck, liver or kidney cancer. Here the CDR3 DNA reads TGTGCCAGCAGCCAGACTAGCGGCCAGGACGCAGATACGCAGTATTTT. Translating gives CASSQTSGQDADTQYF.